The following is a T cell receptor (beta chain) sequence with its context. Profiling relied on immunoSEQ multiplex PCR, and the TCRdb table lists in-frame clones only, not all of them. The table shows roughly 200,000 clones, with 80% to 85% occurring only once. The data originate from a study of blood T cell repertoires in COVID-19. Trimming shortened V by 6 bases and J by 3 bases, and 12 bases separated the two germline ends. Germline CDR1 and CDR2: WNHNN and SYGVQD (reference sequence). The CDR3 consists of 13 residues. The rearrangement joins TRBV10-1 to TRBJ2-7, with D unclear. The sequenced sample consisted of peripheral blood. This TCR came from a woman in her forties with COVID-19, enrolled during active disease. The CDR3 protein is CASSVRRDYEQYF. CDR3 nucleotides: TGCGCCAGCAGCGTCCGCCGAGACTACGAGCAGTACTTC.